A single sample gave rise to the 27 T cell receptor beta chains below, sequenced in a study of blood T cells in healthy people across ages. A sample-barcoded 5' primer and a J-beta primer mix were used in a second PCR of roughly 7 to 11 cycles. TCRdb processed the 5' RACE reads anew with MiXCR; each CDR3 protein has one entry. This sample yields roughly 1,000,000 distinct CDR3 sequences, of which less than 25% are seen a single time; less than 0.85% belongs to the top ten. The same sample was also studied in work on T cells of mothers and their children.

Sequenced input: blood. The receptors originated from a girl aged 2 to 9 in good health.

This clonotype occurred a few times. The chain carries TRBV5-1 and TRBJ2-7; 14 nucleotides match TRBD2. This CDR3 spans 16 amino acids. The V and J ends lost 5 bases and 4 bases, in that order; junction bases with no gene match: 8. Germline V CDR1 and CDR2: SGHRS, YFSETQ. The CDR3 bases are TGCGCCAGCAGGTCCGGGACTAGCGGGAGAGGGTACGAGCAGTACTTC. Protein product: CASRSGTSGRGYEQYF.

CDR3 DNA: TGCAGTGCTAGAGATCTGGCAGACTCCTACGAGCAGTACGTC. Protein: CSARDLADSYEQYV. The chain carries TRBV20-1 and TRBJ2-7; D is unresolved. CDR3 length: 14 residues. The ends were cut back, 0 bases at V and 0 bases at J, with 9 bases in the middle. Germline V gene data show CDR1 as DFQATT and CDR2 as SNEGSKA (reference sequence).

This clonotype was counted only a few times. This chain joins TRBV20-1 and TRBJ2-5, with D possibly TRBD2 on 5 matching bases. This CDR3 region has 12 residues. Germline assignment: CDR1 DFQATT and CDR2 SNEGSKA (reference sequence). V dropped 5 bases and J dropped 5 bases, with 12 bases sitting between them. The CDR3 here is CSALRGLETQYF. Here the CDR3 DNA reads TGCAGTGCTCTCCGGGGATTGGAGACCCAGTACTTC.

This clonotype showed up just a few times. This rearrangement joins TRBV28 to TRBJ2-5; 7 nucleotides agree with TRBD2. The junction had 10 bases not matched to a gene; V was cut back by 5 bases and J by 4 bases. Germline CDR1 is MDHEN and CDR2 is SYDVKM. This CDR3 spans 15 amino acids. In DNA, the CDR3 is TGTGCCAGCAGTCCGGGAGGAAAGGGTGGAGAGACCCAGTACTTC. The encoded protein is CASSPGGKGGETQYF.

The CDR3 reads CASSQGEGASVREQFF. The CDR3 DNA is TGCGCCAGCAGCCAAGGGGAAGGGGCATCTGTCCGCGAGCAGTTCTTC. The chain is built from TRBV4-1 and TRBJ2-5; D may be TRBD1 (5 bases). The J call may be incorrect, as the DNA end agrees better with TRBJ2-1. This CDR3 comprises 16 residues. Germline V gene sequence: CDR1 MGHRA, CDR2 YSYEKL.

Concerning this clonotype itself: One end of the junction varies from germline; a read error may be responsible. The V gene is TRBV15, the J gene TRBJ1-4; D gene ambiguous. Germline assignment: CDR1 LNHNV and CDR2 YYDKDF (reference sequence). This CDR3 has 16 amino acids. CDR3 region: CATSRGTTATNEKLFF. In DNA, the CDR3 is TGCGCCACCAGCAGAGGAACGACTGCAACTAATGAAAAACTGTTTTTT.

CDR3 residues: CASSQGGQGFANEKLFF. Written as DNA, the CDR3 is TGTGCCAGCAGCCAAGGGGGACAGGGTTTCGCTAATGAAAAACTGTTTTTT. This chain uses TRBV3-1 with TRBJ1-4; 9 positions agree with TRBD1. Looked up from germline, CDR1 is LGHDT and CDR2 is YNNKEL (reference sequence). The V segment lost 1 base and the J segment 3 bases; nucleotides outside the gene matches: 6. The CDR3 sequence is 17 residues long.

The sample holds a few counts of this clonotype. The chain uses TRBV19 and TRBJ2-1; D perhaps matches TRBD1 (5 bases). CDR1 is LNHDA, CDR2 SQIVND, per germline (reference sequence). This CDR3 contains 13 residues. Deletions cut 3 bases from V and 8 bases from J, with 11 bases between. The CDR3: CASSMGRADEQFF. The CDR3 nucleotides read TGTGCCAGTAGTATGGGCAGGGCCGATGAGCAGTTCTTC.

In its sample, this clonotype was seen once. The CDR3 nucleotides are TGTGCCATCAGTGAAAGAGAAGGGGGGGCCTACGAGCAGTACTTC. As protein: CAISEREGGAYEQYF. The chain employs TRBV10-3 and TRBJ2-7; perhaps TRBD2 as D (7 bases). This CDR3 spans 15 amino acids. Germline V lookup: CDR1 ENHRY, CDR2 SYGVKD. V lost 3 bases and J 2 bases, leaving 14 bases between the germline ends.

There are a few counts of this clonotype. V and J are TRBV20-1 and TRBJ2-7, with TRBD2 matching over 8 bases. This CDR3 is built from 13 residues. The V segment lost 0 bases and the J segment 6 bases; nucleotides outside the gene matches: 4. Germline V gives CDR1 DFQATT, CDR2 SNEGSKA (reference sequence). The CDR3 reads CSARDGRGSEQYF. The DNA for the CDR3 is TGCAGTGCTAGAGACGGGAGGGGGAGCGAGCAGTACTTC.

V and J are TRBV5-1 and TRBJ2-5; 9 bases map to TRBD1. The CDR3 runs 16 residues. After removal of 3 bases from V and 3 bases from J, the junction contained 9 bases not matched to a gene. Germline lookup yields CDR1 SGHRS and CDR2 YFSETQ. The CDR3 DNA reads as TGCGCCAGCAGCTCCTCACCCCGGACAGGGGAAGAGACCCAGTACTTC. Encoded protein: CASSSSPRTGEETQYF.

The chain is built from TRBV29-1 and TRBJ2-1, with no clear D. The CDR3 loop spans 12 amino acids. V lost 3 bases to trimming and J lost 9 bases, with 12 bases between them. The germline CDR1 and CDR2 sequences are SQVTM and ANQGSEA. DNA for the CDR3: TGCAGCGTTGAGTTTTCCGGCAGTGAGCAGTTCTTC. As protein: CSVEFSGSEQFF.

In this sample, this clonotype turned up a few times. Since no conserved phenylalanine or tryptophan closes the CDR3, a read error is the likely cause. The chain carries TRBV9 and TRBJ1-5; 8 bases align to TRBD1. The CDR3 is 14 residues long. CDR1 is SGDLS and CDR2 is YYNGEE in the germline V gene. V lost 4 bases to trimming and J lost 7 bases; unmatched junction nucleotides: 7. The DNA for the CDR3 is TGTGCCAGCAGCACACAGGGGGATCGGCAGCCCCAGCATCTT. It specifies CASSTQGDRQPQHL.

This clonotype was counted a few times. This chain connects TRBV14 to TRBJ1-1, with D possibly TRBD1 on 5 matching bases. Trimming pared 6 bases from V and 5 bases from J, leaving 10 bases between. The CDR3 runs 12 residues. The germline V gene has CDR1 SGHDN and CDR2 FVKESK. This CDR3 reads CASRHQGTEAFF. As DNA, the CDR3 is TGTGCCAGCAGACACCAGGGTACTGAAGCTTTCTTT.

This CDR3 reads CASSLNQNIQYF. As DNA, the CDR3 is TGTGCCAGCAGTTTAAACCAAAACATTCAGTACTTC. The chain recombines TRBV28 with TRBJ2-4; D is undetermined. The CDR3 is made up of 12 amino acids. The V gene's germline CDR1 is MDHEN and CDR2 SYDVKM. Trimming took 2 bases from V and 5 from J, leaving 4 bases between them.

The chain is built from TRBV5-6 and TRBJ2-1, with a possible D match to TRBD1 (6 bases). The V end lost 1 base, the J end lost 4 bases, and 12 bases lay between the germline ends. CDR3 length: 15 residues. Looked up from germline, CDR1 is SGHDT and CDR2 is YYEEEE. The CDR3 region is CASSLTPGQYNEQFF. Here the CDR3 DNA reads TGTGCCAGCAGCTTGACCCCCGGACAGTACAATGAGCAGTTCTTC.

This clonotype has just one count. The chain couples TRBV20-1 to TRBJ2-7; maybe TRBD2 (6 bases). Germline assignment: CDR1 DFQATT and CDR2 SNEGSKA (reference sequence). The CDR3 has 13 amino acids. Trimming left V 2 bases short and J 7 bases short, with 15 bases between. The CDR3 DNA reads TGCAGTGCTAGATTGGGACTGGGAGAGGAGCAGTACTTC. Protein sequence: CSARLGLGEEQYF.

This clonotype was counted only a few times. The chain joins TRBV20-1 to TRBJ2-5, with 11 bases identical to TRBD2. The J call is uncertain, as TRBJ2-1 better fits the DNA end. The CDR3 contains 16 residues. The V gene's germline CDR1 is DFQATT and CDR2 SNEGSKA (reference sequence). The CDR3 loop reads CSARSLAGGPYNEQFF. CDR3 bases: TGCAGTGCTAGATCCTTAGCGGGAGGGCCTTACAATGAGCAGTTCTTC.

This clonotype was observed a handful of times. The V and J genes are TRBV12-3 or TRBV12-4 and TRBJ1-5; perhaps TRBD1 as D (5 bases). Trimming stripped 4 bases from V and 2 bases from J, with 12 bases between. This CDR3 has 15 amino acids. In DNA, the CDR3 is TGTGCCAGCAGTTCTACAGGACAAGGCAATCAGCCCCAGCATTTT. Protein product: CASSSTGQGNQPQHF.

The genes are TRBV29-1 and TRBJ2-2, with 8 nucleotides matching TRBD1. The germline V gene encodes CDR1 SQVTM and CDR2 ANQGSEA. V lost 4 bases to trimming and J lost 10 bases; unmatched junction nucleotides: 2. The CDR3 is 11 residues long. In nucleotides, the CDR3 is TGCAGCGTTGGGGGACAGGCGGAGCTGTTTTTT. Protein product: CSVGGQAELFF.

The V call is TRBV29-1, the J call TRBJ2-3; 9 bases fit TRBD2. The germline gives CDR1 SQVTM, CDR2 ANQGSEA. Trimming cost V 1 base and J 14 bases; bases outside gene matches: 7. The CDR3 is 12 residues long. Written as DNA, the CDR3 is TGCAGCGTTGAAGTAGGAGCGGGGGGAATGTATTTT. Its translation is CSVEVGAGGMYF.

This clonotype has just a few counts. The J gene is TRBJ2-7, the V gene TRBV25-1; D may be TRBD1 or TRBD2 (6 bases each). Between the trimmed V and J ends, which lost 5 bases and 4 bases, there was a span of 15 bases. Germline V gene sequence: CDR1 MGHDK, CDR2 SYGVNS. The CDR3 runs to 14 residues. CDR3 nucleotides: TGTGCCAGCAGTACTGGCGGGACAACATACGAGCAGTACTTC. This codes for CASSTGGTTYEQYF.

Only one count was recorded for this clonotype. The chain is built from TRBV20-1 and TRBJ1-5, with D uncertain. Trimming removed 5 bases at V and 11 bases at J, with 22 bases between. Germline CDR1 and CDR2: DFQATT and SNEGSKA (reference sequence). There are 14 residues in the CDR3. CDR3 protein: CSAPTGSTGMAQHF. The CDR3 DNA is TGCAGTGCTCCTACCGGCTCCACGGGGATGGCCCAGCATTTT.

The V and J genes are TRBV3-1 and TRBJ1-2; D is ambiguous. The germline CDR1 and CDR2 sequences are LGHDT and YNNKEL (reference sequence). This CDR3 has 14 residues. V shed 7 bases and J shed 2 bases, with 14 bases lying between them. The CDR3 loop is CASTGAGKNYGYTF. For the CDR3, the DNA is TGTGCCAGCACCGGAGCCGGGAAAAACTATGGCTACACCTTC.

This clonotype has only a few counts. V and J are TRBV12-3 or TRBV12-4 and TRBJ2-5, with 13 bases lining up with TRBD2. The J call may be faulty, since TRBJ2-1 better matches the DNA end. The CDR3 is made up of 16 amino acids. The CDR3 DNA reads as TGTGCCAGCAGTTTAGCCCGACTAGCGGGAGGTAATGAGCAGTTCTTC. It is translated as CASSLARLAGGNEQFF.

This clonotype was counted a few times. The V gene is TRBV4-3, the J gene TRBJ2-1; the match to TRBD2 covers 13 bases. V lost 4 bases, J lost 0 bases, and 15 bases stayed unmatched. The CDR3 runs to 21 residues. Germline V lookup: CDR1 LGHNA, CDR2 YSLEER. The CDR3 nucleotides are TGCGCCAGCAGCCTTCAGCTCGGACTAGCGGGGGCCCCCAGCTCCTACAATGAGCAGTTCTTC. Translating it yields CASSLQLGLAGAPSSYNEQFF.

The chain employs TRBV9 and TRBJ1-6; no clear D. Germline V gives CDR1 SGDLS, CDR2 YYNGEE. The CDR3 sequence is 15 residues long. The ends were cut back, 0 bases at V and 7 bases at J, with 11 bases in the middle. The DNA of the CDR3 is TGTGCCAGCAGCGTAGCTGGGAGAGGGAATTCACCCCTCCACTTT. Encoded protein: CASSVAGRGNSPLHF.